This TCR beta chain was documented in a study of cytomegalovirus exposure and HLA in healthy donors. Study-level points and caveats: Certain sequence variants were highly shared and formed a cluster, and this cluster was likely a sequencing artifact. HLA-A and HLA-B allele assignments for most subjects were reportedly predicted accurately using TCR beta sequences.

Trimming cost V 3 bases and J 2 bases; bases outside gene matches: 5. CDR3 length equals 15 residues. In germline, CDR1 is SGHRS, CDR2 YFSETQ. PCR involved 60 Vbeta and 13 Jbeta primers. Measured with immunoSEQ multiplex PCR; TCRdb has only the in-frame clones, and not every one. The sample has over 130,000 clones; approximately 82% are singletons. Details on this clone: Its antigen is not identified.

Sequences were obtained from PBMCs. J is TRBJ2-5 and V is TRBV5-1; 9 positions match TRBD2. This sequence was found in a man aged 25 to 40 in good health and CMV-seropositive. The CDR3 region has the DNA TGCGCCAGCAGCTCGGCGGGGGGGGGTCAAGAGACCCAGTACTTC. The encoded protein is CASSSAGGGQETQYF. The full variable domain, in which reference TRBV5-1 and TRBJ2-5 provide the parts outside the CDR3, is KAGVTQTPRYLIKTRGQQVTLSCSPISGHRSVSWYQQTPGQGLQFLFEYFSETQRNKGNFPGRFSGRQFSNSRSEMNVSTLELGDSALYLCASSSAGGGQETQYFGPGTRLLVL.